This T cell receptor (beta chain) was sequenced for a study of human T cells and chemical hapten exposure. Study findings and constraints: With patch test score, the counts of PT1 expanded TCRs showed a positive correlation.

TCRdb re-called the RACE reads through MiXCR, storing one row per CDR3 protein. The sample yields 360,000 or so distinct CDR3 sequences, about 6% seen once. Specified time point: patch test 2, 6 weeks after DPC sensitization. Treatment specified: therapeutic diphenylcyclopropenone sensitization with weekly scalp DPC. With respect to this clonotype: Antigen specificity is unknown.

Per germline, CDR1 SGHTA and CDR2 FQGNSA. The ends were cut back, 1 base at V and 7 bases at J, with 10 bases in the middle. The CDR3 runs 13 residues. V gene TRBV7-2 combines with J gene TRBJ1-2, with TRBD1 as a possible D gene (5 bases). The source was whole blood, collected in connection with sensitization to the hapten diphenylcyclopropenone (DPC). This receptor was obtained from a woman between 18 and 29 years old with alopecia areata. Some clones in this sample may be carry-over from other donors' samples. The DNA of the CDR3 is TGTGCCAGCAGCTTAGAGTATGGGGCTGGCTACACCTTC. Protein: CASSLEYGAGYTF.